This T cell receptor (beta chain) was sequenced for a study of radiotherapy plus CTLA-4 blockade in lung cancer. Whole-study results and caveats: Tumor-origin TCR clones grew in blood after radiotherapy plus ipilimumab. Early shifts in blood T cell clones, with interferon-beta, reportedly predicted response best.

Method: immunoSEQ multiplex PCR; TCRdb's copy keeps in-frame clones and lacks some. The data contain 50,000 to 70,000 clones, over 70% of them singletons. The V gene's germline CDR1 is SGHAT and CDR2 FQDESV (reference sequence). The junction had 7 bases not matched to a gene; V was cut back by 5 bases and J by 4 bases. The CDR3 is made up of 14 amino acids. Worth noting for this clone: The antigen remains unidentified.

This clonotype was sampled from a human donor with non-small cell lung cancer who had a partial response to radiotherapy plus ipilimumab. J is TRBJ1-1 and V is TRBV11-1; 7 nucleotides agree with TRBD1. The starting material was peripheral blood, obtained from a patient treated with radiotherapy plus ipilimumab. In DNA, the CDR3 is TGTGCCAGCAGCCGTACAGGGGAGACCACTGAAGCTTTCTTT. Translating it yields CASSRTGETTEAFF.